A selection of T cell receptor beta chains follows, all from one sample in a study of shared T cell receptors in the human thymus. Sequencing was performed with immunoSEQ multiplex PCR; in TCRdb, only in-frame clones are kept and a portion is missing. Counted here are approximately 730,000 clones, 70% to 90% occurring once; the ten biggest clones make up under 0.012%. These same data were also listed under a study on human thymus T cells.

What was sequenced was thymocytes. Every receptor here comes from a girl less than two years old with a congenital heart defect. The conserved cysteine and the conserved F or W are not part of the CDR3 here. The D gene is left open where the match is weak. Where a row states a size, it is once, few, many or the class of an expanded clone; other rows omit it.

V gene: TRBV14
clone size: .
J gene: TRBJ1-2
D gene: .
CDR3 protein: ASSQGAGSNYGYT

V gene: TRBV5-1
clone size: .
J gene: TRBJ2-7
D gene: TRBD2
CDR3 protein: ASSASGGTPRYEQY

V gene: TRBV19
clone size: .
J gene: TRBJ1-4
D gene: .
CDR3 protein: ASGQSNEKLF

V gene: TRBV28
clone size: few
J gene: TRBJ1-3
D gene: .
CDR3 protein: ASRLKTSTNEGNTIY

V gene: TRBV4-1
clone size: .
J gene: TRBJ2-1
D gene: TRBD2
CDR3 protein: ASRQLAGGPREQF

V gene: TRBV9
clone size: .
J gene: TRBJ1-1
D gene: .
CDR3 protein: ASNILNTEAF

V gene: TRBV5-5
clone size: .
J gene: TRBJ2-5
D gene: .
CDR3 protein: ASSPRTTGTGGETQY

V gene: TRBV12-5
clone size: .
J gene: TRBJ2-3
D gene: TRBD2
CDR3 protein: ASGFRGGGDTQY

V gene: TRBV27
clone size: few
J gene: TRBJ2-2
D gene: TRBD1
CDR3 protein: ASLRTGNTGELF

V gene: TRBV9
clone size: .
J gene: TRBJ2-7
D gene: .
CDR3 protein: ASSVGPGDPYEQY

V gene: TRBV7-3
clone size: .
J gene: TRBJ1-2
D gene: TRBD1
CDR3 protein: ASSALHRGLKYYGYT

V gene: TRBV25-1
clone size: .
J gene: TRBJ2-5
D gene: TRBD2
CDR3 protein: ASSESRRTRGGEETQY

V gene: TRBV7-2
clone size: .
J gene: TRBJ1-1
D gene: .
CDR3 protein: ASSPKPGGERTEAF

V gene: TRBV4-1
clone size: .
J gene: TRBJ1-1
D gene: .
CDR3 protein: ASREGLNTEAF

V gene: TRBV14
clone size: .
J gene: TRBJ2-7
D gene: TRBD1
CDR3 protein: ASSQDNGTGDEQY

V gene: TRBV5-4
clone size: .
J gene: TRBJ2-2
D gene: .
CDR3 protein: ASSRVTGELF

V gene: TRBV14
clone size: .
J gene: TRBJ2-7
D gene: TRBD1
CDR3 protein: ASSPGTGLSYEQY

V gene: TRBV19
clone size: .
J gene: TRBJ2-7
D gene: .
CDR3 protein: ASISRTTGEQY

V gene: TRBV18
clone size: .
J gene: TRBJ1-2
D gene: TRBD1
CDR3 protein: ASSPLTGHGYT

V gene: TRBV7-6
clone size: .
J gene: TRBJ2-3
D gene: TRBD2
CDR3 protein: ASSLEAGVTPSTDTQY

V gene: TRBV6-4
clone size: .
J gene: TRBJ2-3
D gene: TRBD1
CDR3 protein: ASSDLGQGIRTQY

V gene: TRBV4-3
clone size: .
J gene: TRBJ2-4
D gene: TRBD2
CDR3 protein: ASSQDARLAGGPKNIQY

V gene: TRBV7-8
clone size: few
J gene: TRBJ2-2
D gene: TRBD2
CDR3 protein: ASSCRGMVDNGGDGELF

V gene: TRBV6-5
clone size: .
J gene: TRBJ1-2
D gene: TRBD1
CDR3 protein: ASSYSGRGQDYGYT

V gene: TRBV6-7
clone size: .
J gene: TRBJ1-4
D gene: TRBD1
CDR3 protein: ASQDRAREGLF

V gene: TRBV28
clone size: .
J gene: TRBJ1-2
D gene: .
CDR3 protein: ASRTGLGGYT

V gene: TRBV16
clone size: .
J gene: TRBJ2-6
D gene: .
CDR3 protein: ASSQSAGTTGPPRGANVLT

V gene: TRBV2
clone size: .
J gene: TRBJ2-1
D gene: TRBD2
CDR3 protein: ASSEVASGGYRNEQF

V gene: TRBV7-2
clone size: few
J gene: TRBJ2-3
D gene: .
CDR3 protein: ASSFHRGGFDTDTQY

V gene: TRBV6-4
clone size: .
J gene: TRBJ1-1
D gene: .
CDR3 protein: ASSDSQNTEAF

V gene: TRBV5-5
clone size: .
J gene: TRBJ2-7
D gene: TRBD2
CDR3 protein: ASSLLAGGYEQY

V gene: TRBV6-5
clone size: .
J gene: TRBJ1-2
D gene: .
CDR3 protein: ASSYSDSRRSGYT

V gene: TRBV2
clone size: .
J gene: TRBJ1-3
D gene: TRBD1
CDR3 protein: ASDRGWGSGNTIY

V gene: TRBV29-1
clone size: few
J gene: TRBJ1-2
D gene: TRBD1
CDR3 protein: SVQAKTGTEQTYGYT

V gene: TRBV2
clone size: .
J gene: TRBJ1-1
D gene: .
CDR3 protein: ASSGGTEAF

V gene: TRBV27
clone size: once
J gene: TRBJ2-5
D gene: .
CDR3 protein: ASSPTGTIQETQY

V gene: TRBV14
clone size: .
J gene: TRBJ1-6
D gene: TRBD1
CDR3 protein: ASSQATGTGRPYNSPLH

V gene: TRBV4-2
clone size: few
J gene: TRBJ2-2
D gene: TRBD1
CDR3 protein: ASSPGQGAFTGELF

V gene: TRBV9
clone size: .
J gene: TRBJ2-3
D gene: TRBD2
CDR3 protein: ASSVASSGSTDTQY

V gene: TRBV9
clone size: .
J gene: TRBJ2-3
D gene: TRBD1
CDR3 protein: ASSVRTGGTDTQY

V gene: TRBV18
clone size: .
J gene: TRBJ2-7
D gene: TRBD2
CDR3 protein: ASSKVAGEYHEQY

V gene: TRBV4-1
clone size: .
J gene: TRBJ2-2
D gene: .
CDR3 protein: ASSQEGGPGGTGELF

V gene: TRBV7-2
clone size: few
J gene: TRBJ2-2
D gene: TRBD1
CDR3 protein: ASRNITGVDTGELF

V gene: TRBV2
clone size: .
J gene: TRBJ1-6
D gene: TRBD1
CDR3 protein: ASKTRDRRSPLH

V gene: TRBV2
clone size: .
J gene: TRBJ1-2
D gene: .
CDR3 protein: ASSDEPSDSYT

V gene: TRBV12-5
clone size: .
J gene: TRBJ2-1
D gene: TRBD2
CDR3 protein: ASGLAWRGGTSYNEQF

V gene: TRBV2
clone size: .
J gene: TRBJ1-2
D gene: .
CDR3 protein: ASSPGCNYGYT

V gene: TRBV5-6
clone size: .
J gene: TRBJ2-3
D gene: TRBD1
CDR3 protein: ASSLRDRVRWTQY

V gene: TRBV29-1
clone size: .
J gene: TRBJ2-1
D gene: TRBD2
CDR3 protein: SVEQGLAVYNEQF

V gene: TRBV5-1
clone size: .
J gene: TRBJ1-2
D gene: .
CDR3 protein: ASSSVQTGSYGYT

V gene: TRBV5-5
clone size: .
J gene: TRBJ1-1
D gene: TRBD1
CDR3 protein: ASSSGQGATEAF

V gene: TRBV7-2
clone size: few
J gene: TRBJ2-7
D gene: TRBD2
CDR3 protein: ASSRATSGGYYEQY

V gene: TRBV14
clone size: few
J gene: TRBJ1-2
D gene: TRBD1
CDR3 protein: ASSQPITKDRDYGYT